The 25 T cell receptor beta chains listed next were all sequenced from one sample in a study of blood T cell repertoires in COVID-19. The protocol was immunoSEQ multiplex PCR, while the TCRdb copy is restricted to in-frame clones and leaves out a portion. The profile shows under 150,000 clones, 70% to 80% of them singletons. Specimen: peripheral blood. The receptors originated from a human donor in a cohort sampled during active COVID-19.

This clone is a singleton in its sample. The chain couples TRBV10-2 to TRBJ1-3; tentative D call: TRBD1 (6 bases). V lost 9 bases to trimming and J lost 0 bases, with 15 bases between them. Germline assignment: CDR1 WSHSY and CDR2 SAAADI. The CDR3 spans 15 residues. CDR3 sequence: CASQDSLSSGNTIYF. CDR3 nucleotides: TGCGCCAGTCAGGACAGTTTGAGCTCTGGAAACACCATATATTTT.

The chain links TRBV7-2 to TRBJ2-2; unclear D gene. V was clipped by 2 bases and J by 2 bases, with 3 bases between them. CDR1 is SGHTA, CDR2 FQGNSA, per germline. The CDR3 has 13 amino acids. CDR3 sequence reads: CASSLTNTGELFF. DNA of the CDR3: TGTGCCAGCAGCTTAACAAACACCGGGGAGCTGTTTTTT.

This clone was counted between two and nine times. The DNA for the CDR3 is TGTGCCAGCAGCGTAGTGGCAAAAGCTTTCTTT. The encoded protein is CASSVVAKAFF. The chain couples TRBV9 to TRBJ1-1; D gene uncertain. V lost 0 bases, J lost 9 bases, and 6 bases lay in between. The CDR3 length is 11 residues. CDR1 SGDLS and CDR2 YYNGEE come from the germline V gene.

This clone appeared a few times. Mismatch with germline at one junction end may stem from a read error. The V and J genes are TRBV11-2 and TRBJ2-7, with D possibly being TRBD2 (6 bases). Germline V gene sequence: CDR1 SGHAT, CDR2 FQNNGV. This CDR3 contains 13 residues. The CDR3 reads CASSLGIWDSEKF. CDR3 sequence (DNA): TGTGCCAGCAGCTTAGGAATATGGGACTCCGAGAAGTTC.

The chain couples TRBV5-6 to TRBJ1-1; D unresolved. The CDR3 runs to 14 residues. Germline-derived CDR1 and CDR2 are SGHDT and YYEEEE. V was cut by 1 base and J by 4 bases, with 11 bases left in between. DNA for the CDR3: TGTGCCAGCAGCTTGCCGATGATAGTCACTGAAGCTTTCTTT. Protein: CASSLPMIVTEAFF.

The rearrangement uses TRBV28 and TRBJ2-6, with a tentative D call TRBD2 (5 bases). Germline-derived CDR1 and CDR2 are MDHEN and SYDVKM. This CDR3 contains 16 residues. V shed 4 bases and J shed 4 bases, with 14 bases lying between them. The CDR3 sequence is CASSSRRALGANVLTF. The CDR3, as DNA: TGTGCCAGCAGTTCCCGGCGGGCGCTAGGGGCCAACGTCCTGACTTTC.

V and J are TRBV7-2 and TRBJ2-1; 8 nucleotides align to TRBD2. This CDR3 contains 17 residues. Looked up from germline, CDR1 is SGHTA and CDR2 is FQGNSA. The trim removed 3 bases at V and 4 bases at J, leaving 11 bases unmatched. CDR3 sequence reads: CASSFYRGGLWYNEQFF. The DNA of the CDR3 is TGTGCCAGCAGCTTCTACCGGGGGGGCTTATGGTACAATGAGCAGTTCTTC. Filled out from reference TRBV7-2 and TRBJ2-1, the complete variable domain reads GAGVSQSPSNKVTEKGKDVELRCDPISGHTALYWYRQSLGQGLEFLIYFQGNSAPDKSGLPSDRFSAERTGGSVSTLTIQRTQQEDSAVYLCASSFYRGGLWYNEQFFGPGTRLTVL.

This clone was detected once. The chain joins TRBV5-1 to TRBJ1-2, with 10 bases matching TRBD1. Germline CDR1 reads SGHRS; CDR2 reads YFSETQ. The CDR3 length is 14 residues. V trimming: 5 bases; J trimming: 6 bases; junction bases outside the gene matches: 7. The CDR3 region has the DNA TGCGCCAGCAGAGTGCCGGGACAGGGGAATGGCTACACCTTC. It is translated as CASRVPGQGNGYTF.

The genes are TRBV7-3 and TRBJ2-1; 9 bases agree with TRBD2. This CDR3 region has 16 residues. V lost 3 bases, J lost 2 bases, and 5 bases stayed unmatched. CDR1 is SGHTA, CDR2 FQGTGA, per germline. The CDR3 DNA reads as TGTGCCAGCAGCTTTAAGACTAGCGGAACCTACAATGAGCAGTTCTTC. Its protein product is CASSFKTSGTYNEQFF. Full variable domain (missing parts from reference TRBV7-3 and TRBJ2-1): GAGVSQTPSNKVTEKGKYVELRCDPISGHTALYWYRQSLGQGPEFLIYFQGTGAADDSGLPNDRFFAVRPEGSVSTLKIQRTERGDSAVYLCASSFKTSGTYNEQFFGPGTRLTVL.

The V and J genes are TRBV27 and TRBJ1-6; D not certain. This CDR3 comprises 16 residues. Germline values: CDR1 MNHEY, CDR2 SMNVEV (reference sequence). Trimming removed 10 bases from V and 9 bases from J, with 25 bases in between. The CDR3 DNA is TGTGCCACCCGCTTGGGGAGGGTACGTGATCGTTCACCCCTCCACTTT. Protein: CATRLGRVRDRSPLHF.

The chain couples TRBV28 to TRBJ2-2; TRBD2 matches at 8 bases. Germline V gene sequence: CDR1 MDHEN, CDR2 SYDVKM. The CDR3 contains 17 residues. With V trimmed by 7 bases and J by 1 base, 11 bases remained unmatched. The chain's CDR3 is CASKALGGGQNTGELFF. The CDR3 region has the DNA TGTGCCAGCAAGGCCCTCGGGGGGGGCCAGAACACCGGGGAGCTGTTTTTT. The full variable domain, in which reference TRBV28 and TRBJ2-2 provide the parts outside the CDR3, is DVKVTQSSRYLVKRTGEKVFLECVQDMDHENMFWYRQDPGLGLRLIYFSYDVKMKEKGDIPEGYSVSREKKERFSLILESASTNQTSMYLCASKALGGGQNTGELFFGEGSRLTVL.

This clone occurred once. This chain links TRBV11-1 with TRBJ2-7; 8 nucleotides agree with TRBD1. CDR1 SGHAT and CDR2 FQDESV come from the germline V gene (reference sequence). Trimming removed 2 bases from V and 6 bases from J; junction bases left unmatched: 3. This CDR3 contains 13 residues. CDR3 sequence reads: CASSLTGGSEQYF. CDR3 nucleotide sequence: TGTGCCAGCAGCTTAACAGGGGGTAGCGAGCAGTACTTC. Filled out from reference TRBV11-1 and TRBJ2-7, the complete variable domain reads EAEVAQSPRYKITEKSQAVAFWCDPISGHATLYWYRQILGQGPELLVQFQDESVVDDSQLPKDRFSAERLKGVDSTLKIQPAELGDSAMYLCASSLTGGSEQYFGPGTRLTVT.

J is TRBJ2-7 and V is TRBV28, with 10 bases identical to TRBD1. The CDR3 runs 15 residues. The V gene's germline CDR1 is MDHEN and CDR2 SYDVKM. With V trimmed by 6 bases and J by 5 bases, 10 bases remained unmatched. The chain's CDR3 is CASSPIRQGANEQYF. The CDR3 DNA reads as TGTGCCAGCAGCCCTATTCGACAGGGGGCTAACGAGCAGTACTTC.

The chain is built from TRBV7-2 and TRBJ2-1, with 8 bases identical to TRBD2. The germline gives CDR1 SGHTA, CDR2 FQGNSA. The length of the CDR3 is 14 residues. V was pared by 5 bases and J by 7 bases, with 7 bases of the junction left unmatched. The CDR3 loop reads CASSPSGSRNEQFF. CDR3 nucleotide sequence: TGTGCCAGCAGCCCCAGCGGGAGTAGGAATGAGCAGTTCTTC.

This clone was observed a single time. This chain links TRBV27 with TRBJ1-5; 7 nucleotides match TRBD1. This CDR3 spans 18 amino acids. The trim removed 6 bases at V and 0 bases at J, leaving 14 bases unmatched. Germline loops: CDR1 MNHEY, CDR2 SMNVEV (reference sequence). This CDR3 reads CASRRNMGQHNSNQPQHF. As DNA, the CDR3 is TGTGCCAGCAGGCGAAACATGGGACAGCATAATAGCAATCAGCCCCAGCATTTT.

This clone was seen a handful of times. The DNA of the CDR3 is TGTGCCAGCAGCTTATGGGGGGATGGGGGGAGGCCCTACAATGAGCAGTTCTTC. This codes for CASSLWGDGGRPYNEQFF. The chain carries TRBV7-2 and TRBJ2-1; possible D gene TRBD2, 6 bases. Germline CDR1 is SGHTA and CDR2 is FQGNSA. The CDR3 runs to 18 residues. V gave up 2 bases and J gave up 2 bases, with 19 bases separating them.

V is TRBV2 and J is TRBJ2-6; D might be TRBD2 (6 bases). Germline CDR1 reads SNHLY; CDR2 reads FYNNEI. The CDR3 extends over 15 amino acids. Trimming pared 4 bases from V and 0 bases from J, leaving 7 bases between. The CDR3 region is CASSVGGSGANVLTF. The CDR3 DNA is TGTGCCAGCAGTGTGGGGGGCTCTGGGGCCAACGTCCTGACTTTC.

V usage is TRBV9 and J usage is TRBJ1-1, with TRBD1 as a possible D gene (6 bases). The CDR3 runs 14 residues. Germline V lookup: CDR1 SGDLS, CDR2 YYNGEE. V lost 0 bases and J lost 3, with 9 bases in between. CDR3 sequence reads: CASSVDRADTEAFF. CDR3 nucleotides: TGTGCCAGCAGCGTAGACAGGGCTGACACTGAAGCTTTCTTT.

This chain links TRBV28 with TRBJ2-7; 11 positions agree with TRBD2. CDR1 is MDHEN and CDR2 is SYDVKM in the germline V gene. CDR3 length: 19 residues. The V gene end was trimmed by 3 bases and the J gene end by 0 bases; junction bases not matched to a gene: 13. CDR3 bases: TGTGCCAGCAGTTTCAAGATTCGGACTAGCGGGCCCCTCTCCTACGAGCAGTACTTC. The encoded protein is CASSFKIRTSGPLSYEQYF.

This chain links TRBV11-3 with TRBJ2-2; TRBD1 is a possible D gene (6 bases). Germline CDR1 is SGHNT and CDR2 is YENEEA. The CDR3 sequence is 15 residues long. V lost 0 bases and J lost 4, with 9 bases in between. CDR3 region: CASSLEGAGTGELFF. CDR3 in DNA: TGTGCCAGCAGCTTAGAGGGGGCGGGCACCGGGGAGCTGTTTTTT.

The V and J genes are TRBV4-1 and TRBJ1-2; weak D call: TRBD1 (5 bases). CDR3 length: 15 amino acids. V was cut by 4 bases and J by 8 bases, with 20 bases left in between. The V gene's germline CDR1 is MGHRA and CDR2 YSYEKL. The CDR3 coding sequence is TGCGCCAGCAGCCTCGCGGGGGGGAAAGGCAAAGGCTACACCTTC. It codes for CASSLAGGKGKGYTF.

The CDR3: CATSRDPSGVNEQFF. The CDR3, as DNA: TGTGCCACCAGCAGAGACCCTAGCGGAGTCAATGAGCAGTTCTTC. V is TRBV15 and J is TRBJ2-1; TRBD2 matches 7 bases. The V gene's germline CDR1 is LNHNV and CDR2 YYDKDF (reference sequence). Germline trimming cut 0 bases from V and 6 bases from J; bases unmatched to any gene: 5. The CDR3 contains 15 residues. The full variable domain, in which reference TRBV15 and TRBJ2-1 provide the parts outside the CDR3, is DAMVIQNPRYQVTQFGKPVTLSCSQTLNHNVMYWYQQKSSQAPKLLFHYYDKDFNNEADTPDNFQSRRPNTSFCFLDIRSPGLGDTAMYLCATSRDPSGVNEQFFGPGTRLTVL.

The DNA of the CDR3 is TGTGCCAGCAGCCCATCCTCGGGACTGCCCGAAGAGACCCAGTACTTC. This encodes CASSPSSGLPEETQYF. The gene calls are TRBV9 and TRBJ2-5, with D possibly matching TRBD2 (6 bases). This CDR3 has 16 amino acids. The germline CDR1 and CDR2 sequences are SGDLS and YYNGEE. The V gene lost 4 bases and the J gene lost 3 bases, with 19 bases spanning the gap. Full variable domain (remainder filled in from reference TRBV9 and TRBJ2-5): DSGVTQTPKHLITATGQRVTLRCSPRSGDLSVYWYQQSLDQGLQFLIQYYNGEERAKGNILERFSAQQFPDLHSELNLSSLELGDSALYFCASSPSSGLPEETQYFGPGTRLLVL.

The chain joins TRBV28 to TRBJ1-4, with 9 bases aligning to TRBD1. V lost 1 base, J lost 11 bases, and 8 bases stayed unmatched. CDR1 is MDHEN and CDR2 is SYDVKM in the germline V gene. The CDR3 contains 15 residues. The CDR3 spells CASSLSQQGARKLFF. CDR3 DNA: TGTGCCAGCAGTTTATCCCAACAGGGGGCGCGGAAACTGTTTTTT.

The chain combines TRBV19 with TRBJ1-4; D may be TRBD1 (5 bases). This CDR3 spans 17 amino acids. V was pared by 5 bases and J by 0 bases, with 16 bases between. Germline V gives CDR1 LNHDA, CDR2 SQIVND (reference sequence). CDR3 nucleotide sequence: TGTGCCAGTAGTCTGGGGGGAACGTCAGCAACTAATGAAAAACTGTTTTTT. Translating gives CASSLGGTSATNEKLFF.